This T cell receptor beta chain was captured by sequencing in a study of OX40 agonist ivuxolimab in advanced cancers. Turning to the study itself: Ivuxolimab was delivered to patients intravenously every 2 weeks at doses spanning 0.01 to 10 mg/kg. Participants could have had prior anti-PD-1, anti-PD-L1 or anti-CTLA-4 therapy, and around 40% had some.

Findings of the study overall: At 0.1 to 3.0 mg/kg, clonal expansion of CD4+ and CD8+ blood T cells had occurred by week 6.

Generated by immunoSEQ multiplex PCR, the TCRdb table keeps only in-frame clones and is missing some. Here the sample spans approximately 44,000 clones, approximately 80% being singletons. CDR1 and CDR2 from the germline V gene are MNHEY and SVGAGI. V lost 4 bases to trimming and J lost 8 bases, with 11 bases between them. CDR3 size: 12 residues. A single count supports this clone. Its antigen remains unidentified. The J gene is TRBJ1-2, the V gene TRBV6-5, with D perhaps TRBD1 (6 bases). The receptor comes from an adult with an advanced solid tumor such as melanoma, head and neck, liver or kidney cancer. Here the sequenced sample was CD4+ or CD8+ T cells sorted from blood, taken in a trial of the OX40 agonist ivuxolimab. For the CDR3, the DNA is TGTGCCAGCAGTTCAGGGGTCGGCGGCTACACCTTC. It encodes CASSSGVGGYTF.